The clone carrying this TCR beta chain has ten or more counts. Its antigen is not identified. A single record per CDR3 protein comes from TCRdb applying MiXCR to the 5' RACE reads. Among roughly 1,500,000 distinct CDR3 sequences listed, under 35% were seen once. There were only healthy Caucasians among the donors. The sample is drawn from a study of identical twins. Study conclusions and caveats: In cord blood, abundant beta clonotypes had fewer insertions; memory showed no trend. Without tracking the same donors, conclusions rested on cross-sectional statistical analysis. Among beta out-of-frame sequences, excess sharing between twins appeared weaker.

The CDR3 extends over 14 amino acids. Per the germline V gene, CDR1 is SGHTA and CDR2 is FQGNSA. The V and J ends lost 5 bases and 6 bases, in that order; junction bases with no gene match: 5. Sequenced: cord blood. This TCR came from a newborn girl in good health. The V and J genes are TRBV7-2 and TRBJ2-1; TRBD2 agrees at 9 bases. The CDR3 nucleotides are TGTGCCAGCAGCCGGGGACTAGCAGGCAATGAGCAGTTCTTC. It is translated as CASSRGLAGNEQFF.